This TCR beta chain was recovered during a study of cytotoxic CD8 clonotypes in ibrutinib-treated CLL. Study conclusions and caveats: Sustained-remission and progressing patients had different sampling times. While tracking circulating CD8+ T-cell counts, baseline clonality exceeded that of age-matched healthy donors. Public clonotypes, rarely seen, contracted or held steady on treatment.

This clone was seen a single time. Its target is not known. The CDR3 runs 13 residues. V dropped 4 bases and J dropped 9; count of bases not matched to a gene: 6. Germline CDR1 and CDR2: MDHEN and SYDVKM. Depth targeted 1 in 200,000 to 1 in 1 million T cells, averaging approximately 9.3x coverage per clonotype. TCRdb's copy holds only in-frame clones and misses some; the assay was immunoSEQ multiplex PCR. The sample lists about 250,000 clones, less than 75% occurring once. Here the sequenced sample was PBMCs, taken after 24 months of ibrutinib treatment. This rearrangement joins TRBV28 to TRBJ2-1, with 7 positions matching TRBD1. This TCR was sampled from a human donor with chronic lymphocytic leukemia. The DNA of the CDR3 is TGTGCCAGCAGTTCCGGCCAGGGGGTTGAGCAGTTCTTC. Amino acids: CASSSGQGVEQFF.